A selection of T cell receptor beta chains follows, all from one sample in a study of cytomegalovirus exposure and HLA in healthy donors. Generated by immunoSEQ multiplex PCR, the TCRdb table keeps only in-frame clones and is missing some. This table holds approximately 140,000 clones, about 91% found once. Sequenced: PBMCs. Every receptor here comes from a woman younger than 30 in good health and CMV-seropositive. Both conserved end residues are part of each CDR3. The order of the fields is D gene, J gene, clone size, V gene, CDR3 protein, CDR3 DNA. A D gene is named only where the DNA matches it firmly. Size tells how often a clone was seen (once, few, many) or the class of an expanded clone, and some rows leave it out.

>.|TRBJ1-2|few|TRBV28
CASSTGNHGYTF
TGTGCCAGCAGTACAGGGAACCATGGCTACACCTTC
>TRBD2|TRBJ2-1|few|TRBV6-4
CASSDGTSGNEQFF
TGTGCCAGCAGTGACGGGACTAGCGGGAATGAGCAGTTCTTC
>.|TRBJ2-2|.|TRBV6-5
CASTLGGAGELFF
TGTGCCAGCACCCTCGGAGGGGCCGGGGAGCTGTTTTTT
>.|TRBJ2-1|.|TRBV6-5
CASSYRGGEQFF
TGTGCCAGCAGTTACAGGGGAGGTGAGCAGTTCTTC
>TRBD2|TRBJ2-5|.|TRBV5-1
CASSSGPLPLAGGETQYF
TGCGCCAGCAGCTCGGGCCCCCTACCTCTAGCGGGGGGGGAGACCCAGTACTTC
>TRBD1|TRBJ2-7|once|TRBV27
CASSSNVQGSHEQYF
TGTGCCAGCAGTTCAAACGTACAGGGGTCCCACGAGCAGTACTTC
>.|TRBJ1-1|once|TRBV7-3
CASSLLAGSTEAFF
TGTGCCAGCAGCTTATTGGCCGGGAGCACTGAAGCTTTCTTT
>.|TRBJ2-7|.|TRBV10-3
CAIRQTNFPNEQYF
TGTGCCATCAGACAGACAAATTTCCCGAACGAGCAGTACTTC
>TRBD2|TRBJ2-1|.|TRBV9
CASSVALAGGLNNEQFF
TGTGCCAGCAGCGTAGCTCTAGCGGGAGGTCTGAACAATGAGCAGTTCTTC
>TRBD1|TRBJ2-3|.|TRBV18
CASSPPSSTGGSDTQYF
TGTGCCAGCTCACCACCGAGTTCGACAGGGGGCAGTGATACGCAGTATTTT
>TRBD1|TRBJ1-2|.|TRBV5-5
CASSIGTEPAYGYTF
TGTGCCAGCAGCATCGGGACAGAGCCCGCCTATGGCTACACCTTC
>.|TRBJ2-1|once|TRBV7-6
CASSLGLAGNEQFF
TGTGCCAGCAGCTTAGGCCTAGCAGGTAATGAGCAGTTCTTC
>TRBD2|TRBJ2-1|.|TRBV4-3
CASSPRLAHEQFF
TGCGCCAGCAGCCCTCGACTAGCCCATGAGCAGTTCTTC
>.|TRBJ2-1|.|TRBV4-2
CASSQDLKRVLSYNEQFF
TGTGCCAGCAGCCAAGATCTTAAGAGAGTCCTCTCCTACAATGAGCAGTTCTTC
>.|TRBJ2-1|.|TRBV10-1
CASSDNYNEQFF
TGCGCCAGCAGTGACAACTACAATGAGCAGTTCTTC
>.|TRBJ1-2|.|TRBV9
CASSVRRTESYGYTF
TGTGCCAGCAGCGTACGTCGGACAGAAAGCTATGGCTACACCTTC
>.|TRBJ1-1|.|TRBV11-2
CASSLRGREAFF
TGTGCCAGCAGCTTAAGAGGGAGAGAAGCTTTCTTT
>.|TRBJ2-7|.|TRBV2
CASSGNAHEQYF
TGTGCCAGCAGTGGTAATGCCCACGAGCAGTACTTC
>.|TRBJ2-1|.|TRBV7-9
CASSLGPNDNEQFF
TGTGCCAGCAGCTTGGGGCCCAACGACAATGAGCAGTTCTTC
>.|TRBJ1-3|.|TRBV6-6
CASRFPGSSGNTIYF
TGTGCCAGCAGGTTTCCGGGATCCTCTGGAAACACCATATATTTT
>.|TRBJ1-2|.|TRBV2
CASSKPLNAGGRFPSIDGYTF
TGTGCCAGCAGTAAACCCCTAAACGCGGGGGGGCGCTTCCCCAGTATCGATGGCTACACCTTC
>TRBD1|TRBJ2-7|.|TRBV2
CASRRDSYEQYF
TGTGCCAGCAGAAGGGACAGCTACGAGCAGTACTTC
>.|TRBJ1-2|.|TRBV28
CASSLGGSYGYTF
TGTGCCAGCAGTTTAGGGGGGAGCTATGGCTACACCTTC
>TRBD1|TRBJ1-2|.|TRBV5-1
CASSWDRSGRGYTF
TGCGCCAGCAGCTGGGACAGGAGCGGGCGAGGCTACACCTTC
>.|TRBJ1-2|.|TRBV2
CASYNYGYTF
TGTGCCAGCTATAACTATGGCTACACCTTC
>.|TRBJ2-7|once|TRBV6-5
CASGPDRINYEQYF
TGTGCCAGCGGACCCGACAGGATTAACTACGAGCAGTACTTC
>TRBD2|TRBJ2-7|once|TRBV5-1
CASSGLAGGSSYEQYF
TGCGCCAGCAGCGGACTAGCGGGGGGCTCCTCCTACGAGCAGTACTTC
>.|TRBJ1-2|.|TRBV19
CASNSGISGYTF
TGTGCCAGCAACTCGGGGATCTCTGGCTACACCTTC
>.|TRBJ1-1|.|TRBV25-1
CASSELGGTEAFF
TGTGCCAGCAGTGAATTGGGAGGGACTGAAGCTTTCTTT
>TRBD2|TRBJ2-3|once|TRBV5-1
CASSLVLSQRGFTDTQYF
TGCGCCAGCAGCTTGGTCCTCTCGCAGCGGGGGTTCACAGATACGCAGTATTTT
>.|TRBJ2-3|.|TRBV5-4
CASSSTGTDTQYF
TGTGCCAGCAGCTCTACCGGCACAGATACGCAGTATTTT
>TRBD1|TRBJ1-5|.|TRBV2
CASSELGQKNQPQHF
TGTGCCAGCAGTGAACTGGGACAGAAGAATCAGCCCCAGCATTTT